These T cell receptor beta chains were read from a single sample in a study of identical twins. TCRdb independently ran MiXCR on the 5' RACE reads; one entry per CDR3 protein. Altogether approximately 300,000 distinct CDR3 sequences are present, less than 9.5% being singletons, with the ten largest covering approximately 6.5%. This sample also belongs to another study, concerning yellow fever vaccine responses in identical twins.

Sequences were obtained from CD8+ T cells sorted from blood. These receptors all come from a woman in her late teens or twenties in good health. The CDR3 runs from the conserved cysteine through the conserved F or W. A D gene is named only where the DNA matches it firmly. Size is stated for part of the rows, as once, few or many counts, or as a class when the clone is expanded.

cdr3_nt,cdr3_aa,clone_size,d_call,v_call,j_call
TGTGCCAGCAGCTTATTGTCGGAAATCTCCGACAATGAGCAGTTCTTC,CASSLLSEISDNEQFF,many,-,TRBV7-8,TRBJ2-1
TGTGCCAGCAGTTTAGTCCCCGAAAAACTGTTTTTT,CASSLVPEKLFF,many,-,TRBV12-3/TRBV12-4,TRBJ1-4
TGTGCCAGCAGAAACCCAGGGAGGACAGATACGCAGTATTTT,CASRNPGRTDTQYF,-,-,TRBV7-8,TRBJ2-3
TGTGCCAGCAGTTATTCGAGTACCAATGAGCAGTTCTTC,CASSYSSTNEQFF,many,-,TRBV6-2/TRBV6-3,TRBJ2-1
TGCAGTGCTAGAGATCTGGGGACAGAAGCCTACGAGCAGTACTTC,CSARDLGTEAYEQYF,-,TRBD1,TRBV20-1,TRBJ2-7
TGTGCCAGCAGCTTAGATTTGTCGGACTGGGACGCCTACGAGCAGTACTTC,CASSLDLSDWDAYEQYF,few,-,TRBV11-2,TRBJ2-7
TGCGCCAGCAGCTTGAGTCTGGGGTCTGAAGCTTTCTTT,CASSLSLGSEAFF,many,-,TRBV5-1,TRBJ1-1
TGTGCCAGCAGCCCCGGGACACAAAATAACTATGGCTACACCTTC,CASSPGTQNNYGYTF,-,-,TRBV12-3/TRBV12-4,TRBJ1-2
TGCGCCAGCAGCCACCTAATTGAGGGAATGACTGAAGCTTTCTTT,CASSHLIEGMTEAFF,few,-,TRBV4-1,TRBJ1-1
TGTGCCAGCAGCGAAGGGGGCTGGGAGACCCAGTACTTC,CASSEGGWETQYF,-,TRBD1,TRBV7-9,TRBJ2-5
TGCGCCAGCAGCCATACAGCCGGGACGAATTCCTACGAGCAGTACTTC,CASSHTAGTNSYEQYF,-,-,TRBV4-3,TRBJ2-7
TGTGCCAGCAGCGTATCCCTAGCTAATGAGCAGTTCTTC,CASSVSLANEQFF,-,-,TRBV9,TRBJ2-1
TGTGCCAGCAGTGTTCCGACAGGGGGCAACACCGGGGAGCTGTTTTTT,CASSVPTGGNTGELFF,-,TRBD1,TRBV2,TRBJ2-2
TGTGCCAGCAGCAAAGTGGGTCAGCCCCAGCATTTT,CASSKVGQPQHF,-,-,TRBV21-1,TRBJ1-5
TGCGCCAGCAGCCAAGCTGTTTATTCCTTGGATGAGCAGTTCTTC,CASSQAVYSLDEQFF,many,-,TRBV4-3,TRBJ2-1
TGTGCCAGCAGCTGGGGGACTAGCGGGGGGGCCTACAATGAGCAGTTCTTC,CASSWGTSGGAYNEQFF,many,TRBD2,TRBV11-3,TRBJ2-1
TGCGCCAGCAGAGGACCAGGCCCGACGAACAAGTACGAGCAGTACTTC,CASRGPGPTNKYEQYF,-,-,TRBV4-1,TRBJ2-7
TGTGCCAGCGTACTAGCCGGGACAGGGTGGATAGATACGCAGTATTTT,CASVLAGTGWIDTQYF,-,TRBD1,TRBV7-8,TRBJ2-3
TGCAGCGTTGAAGAAGGGATAAAGAGCTCCTACAATGAGCAGTTCTTC,CSVEEGIKSSYNEQFF,-,-,TRBV29-1,TRBJ2-1
TGTGCCAGCAGTGTTTCCGGGACAGGGGGCGAAGCTTTCTTT,CASSVSGTGGEAFF,few,TRBD1,TRBV6-4,TRBJ1-1
TGCGCCAGCAGCTTTATCTCCGAACCTGACATCCAAGAGACCCAGTACTTC,CASSFISEPDIQETQYF,-,-,TRBV5-1,TRBJ2-5
TGTGCCAGCAGCTCCTCCGTCGGGACTAATCTATTAGCCAAAAACATTCAGTACTTC,CASSSSVGTNLLAKNIQYF,-,TRBD2,TRBV13,TRBJ2-4
TGTGCCAGCAGCTTAAACCCGGACCCGGCGTTAGTCACAGATACGCAGTATTTT,CASSLNPDPALVTDTQYF,-,-,TRBV11-2,TRBJ2-3
TGTGCCAGCAGTCCAGGATACACCGGGGAGCTGTTTTTT,CASSPGYTGELFF,many,-,TRBV2,TRBJ2-2
TGTGCCACCAGCAGAGATCGGGGGTGGGGCGGCACCGGGGAGCTGTTTTTT,CATSRDRGWGGTGELFF,-,-,TRBV15,TRBJ2-2
TGTGCCAGCAGCTCCCATTTAGTACCCTACGAGCAGTACTTC,CASSSHLVPYEQYF,many,-,TRBV13,TRBJ2-7
TGCAGTGCTACCGAATTGGACAGTCTCTCCTACAATGAGCAGTTCTTC,CSATELDSLSYNEQFF,few,-,TRBV20-1,TRBJ2-1